Shown below are 18 T cell receptor beta chains from a single sample sequenced in a study of blood T cell repertoires in COVID-19. Produced via immunoSEQ multiplex PCR; TCRdb's table is partial and in-frame only. In the table there are approximately 170,000 clones, approximately 77% of which are singletons. Source material: peripheral blood. Receptors were obtained from a woman older than 75 with active or convalescent COVID-19.

J is TRBJ2-3 and V is TRBV7-9; D may be TRBD1 (5 bases). V was trimmed by 2 bases and J by 0 bases, leaving 12 bases between them. Germline-derived CDR1 and CDR2 are SEHNR and FQNEAQ (reference sequence). The CDR3 sequence is 16 residues long. The CDR3 nucleotides read TGTGCCAGCAGCTTATTGACAGTGGCTAGCACAGATACGCAGTATTTT. This encodes CASSLLTVASTDTQYF.

This chain connects TRBV19 to TRBJ2-7; 10 positions agree with TRBD1. With 4 bases clipped from V and 3 bases from J, the junction kept 6 bases outside the gene matches. The CDR3 is 15 residues long. Germline V lookup: CDR1 LNHDA, CDR2 SQIVND (reference sequence). The CDR3, as DNA: TGTGCCAGTAGTACGGGACAGGGGTTACACTACGAGCAGTACTTC. It codes for CASSTGQGLHYEQYF.

This chain connects TRBV6-2 or TRBV6-3 to TRBJ1-2, with a possible D match to TRBD1 (6 bases). This CDR3 is 13 amino acids long. CDR1 is MNHEY, CDR2 SVGEGT, per germline. V lost 6 bases to trimming and J lost 7 bases, with 15 bases between them. Here the CDR3 DNA reads TGTGCCAGCAGCGCCACAGGGACCCGTGGCTACACCTTC. It is translated as CASSATGTRGYTF.

The chain carries TRBV29-1 and TRBJ2-7; D possibly corresponds to TRBD2 (6 bases). This CDR3 comprises 14 residues. V dropped 1 base and J dropped 5 bases, with 15 bases sitting between them. CDR1 and CDR2 from the germline V gene are SQVTM and ANQGSEA. The DNA for the CDR3 is TGCAGCGTTGAAGTCTTAGGGAGGAGCCACGAGCAGTACTTC. Translated: CSVEVLGRSHEQYF.

The chain has TRBV28 and TRBJ2-3; 7 nucleotides align to TRBD2. The CDR3 totals 13 residues. CDR1 and CDR2 from the germline V gene are MDHEN and SYDVKM. J gave up 4 bases and V 7 bases, and 5 bases lay outside the gene matches. The CDR3 reads CASNPGGADTQYF. The CDR3, as DNA: TGTGCCAGCAATCCTGGGGGGGCAGATACGCAGTATTTT.

This chain joins TRBV19 and TRBJ2-5, with D tentatively TRBD1 (7 bases). V gave up 7 bases and J gave up 2 bases, with 23 bases separating them. Germline lookup yields CDR1 LNHDA and CDR2 SQIVND (reference sequence). The CDR3 has 17 residues. As DNA, the CDR3 is TGTGCCAGTACCCCAGGGGGAGGCTACCGCTATCAAGAGACCCAGTACTTC. Its protein product is CASTPGGGYRYQETQYF. Full variable domain (outside the CDR3, taken from reference TRBV19 and TRBJ2-5): DGGITQSPKYLFRKEGQNVTLSCEQNLNHDAMYWYRQDPGQGLRLIYYSQIVNDFQKGDIAEGYSVSREKKESFPLTVTSAQKNPTAFYLCASTPGGGYRYQETQYFGPGTRLLVL.

The rearrangement links TRBV28 to TRBJ1-5; TRBD1 aligns across 11 bases. The CDR3 contains 14 residues. V was clipped by 5 bases and J by 7 bases; unmatched bases: 4. Germline loops: CDR1 MDHEN, CDR2 SYDVKM. CDR3 sequence: CASSGGQGGQPQHF. CDR3 DNA sequence: TGTGCCAGCAGTGGGGGACAGGGGGGACAGCCCCAGCATTTT.

The V gene is TRBV11-2, the J gene TRBJ1-6, with D possibly TRBD1 on 6 matching bases. In germline, CDR1 is SGHAT, CDR2 FQNNGV. The CDR3 consists of 15 residues. V was trimmed by 1 base and J by 10 bases, leaving 14 bases between them. The CDR3 loop reads CASSLGRGGESPLHF. Here the CDR3 DNA reads TGTGCCAGCAGCTTAGGGAGGGGGGGTGAGTCACCCCTCCACTTT.

V and J are TRBV5-6 and TRBJ2-1; D is unresolved. Germline CDR1 SGHDT, CDR2 YYEEEE. V was shortened by 2 bases and J by 0 bases, with 9 bases between the two germline ends. This CDR3 comprises 15 residues. CDR3 region: CASSFPFSSYNEQFF. The CDR3 DNA is TGTGCCAGCAGCTTCCCATTCAGCTCCTACAATGAGCAGTTCTTC.

This clone has just a few counts. The chain links TRBV3-1 (or the pseudogene TRBV3-2) to TRBJ1-2, with TRBD1 matching 7 bases. The junction had 8 bases not matched to a gene; V was cut back by 0 bases and J by 4 bases. Germline V CDR1 and CDR2: LGHDT, YNNKEL (reference sequence). The CDR3 has 16 residues. Written as DNA, the CDR3 is TGTGCCAGCAGCCAAGATAGCGCAGGGGGAATCTATGGCTACACCTTC. Amino acid sequence: CASSQDSAGGIYGYTF.

The V gene is TRBV11-2, the J gene TRBJ1-5; the match to TRBD1 covers 12 bases. Germline V gene sequence: CDR1 SGHAT, CDR2 FQNNGV. The CDR3 runs 17 residues. V shed 5 bases, J shed 6 bases, and the junction held 11 bases outside the gene matches. The CDR3 nucleotides read TGTGCCAGCAGCCTCGGAGTGGGGACAGGGGGCCTTCAGCCCCAGCATTTT. Translating it yields CASSLGVGTGGLQPQHF. The variable domain in full, with the rest retrieved from reference TRBV11-2 and TRBJ1-5, is EAGVAQSPRYKIIEKRQSVAFWCNPISGHATLYWYQQILGQGPKLLIQFQNNGVVDDSQLPKDRFSAERLKGVDSTLKIQPAKLEDSAVYLCASSLGVGTGGLQPQHFGDGTRLSIL.

V and J are TRBV5-1 and TRBJ2-3; TRBD2 aligns across 8 bases. V lost 0 bases to trimming and J lost 5 bases; unmatched junction nucleotides: 8. The CDR3 runs to 16 residues. Germline V gene sequence: CDR1 SGHRS, CDR2 YFSETQ. This chain's CDR3 is CASSLGPGGPVDTQYF. The CDR3 nucleotides are TGCGCCAGCAGCTTGGGGCCGGGAGGGCCAGTAGATACGCAGTATTTT.

V is TRBV3-1 (or the pseudogene TRBV3-2) and J is TRBJ2-1; D is possibly TRBD1 (5 bases). Trimming removed 4 bases at V and 1 base at J, with 11 bases between. This CDR3 spans 15 amino acids. Germline CDR1 reads LGHDT; CDR2 reads YNNKEL (reference sequence). The CDR3 here is CASSPRVGSYNEQFF. In DNA form, the CDR3 reads TGTGCCAGCAGCCCCAGGGTGGGGTCCTACAATGAGCAGTTCTTC.

This chain uses TRBV7-3 with TRBJ2-5, with D possibly TRBD2 on 6 matching bases. Germline lookup yields CDR1 SGHTA and CDR2 FQGTGA. The CDR3 spans 14 residues. With 5 bases removed from V and 7 bases from J, the gap between germline ends came to 17 bases. The CDR3 nucleotides are TGTGCCAGCAGCCCGGAGGGGTGGTATGGGACCCAGTACTTC. Protein sequence: CASSPEGWYGTQYF.

The chain has TRBV2 and TRBJ2-5, with a weak D call TRBD2 (7 bases). Trimming stripped 5 bases from V and 4 bases from J, with 11 bases between. The CDR3 is made up of 13 amino acids. Germline-derived CDR1 and CDR2 are SNHLY and FYNNEI. The CDR3: CASSRGGAETQYF. The CDR3 DNA is TGTGCCAGCAGTAGGGGGGGTGCAGAGACCCAGTACTTC.

The V and J genes are TRBV5-1 and TRBJ2-2; 7 bases map to TRBD2. The germline gives CDR1 SGHRS, CDR2 YFSETQ. Trimming at V came to 0 bases and at J to 5 bases, leaving 7 bases not matched to a gene. The CDR3 runs to 16 residues. The CDR3 loop is CASSLAFGGRTGELFF. For the CDR3, the DNA is TGCGCCAGCAGCTTGGCCTTTGGCGGGAGAACCGGGGAGCTGTTTTTT.

The chain carries TRBV27 and TRBJ2-1, with TRBD1 as a possible D gene (8 bases). The CDR3 consists of 18 residues. Germline CDR1 reads MNHEY; CDR2 reads SMNVEV (reference sequence). V lost 4 bases and J 8 bases, leaving 27 bases between the germline ends. DNA of the CDR3: TGTGCCAGCAGTTCCCTACCTTTTGACAGGGGAGGGTGGGATGAGCAGTTCTTC. As protein: CASSSLPFDRGGWDEQFF.

This chain connects TRBV15 to TRBJ1-2; tentatively, D is TRBD1 (5 bases). The CDR3 spans 15 residues. Germline V gives CDR1 LNHNV, CDR2 YYDKDF (reference sequence). V dropped 1 base and J dropped 0 bases, with 9 bases sitting between them. Written as DNA, the CDR3 is TGTGCCACCAGCAGAGGGGGGGTCCCTAACTATGGCTACACCTTC. Its protein product is CATSRGGVPNYGYTF. The full variable domain, rest sourced from reference TRBV15 and TRBJ1-2, is DAMVIQNPRYQVTQFGKPVTLSCSQTLNHNVMYWYQQKSSQAPKLLFHYYDKDFNNEADTPDNFQSRRPNTSFCFLDIRSPGLGDTAMYLCATSRGGVPNYGYTFGSGTRLTVV.